The 24 T cell receptor beta chains in this list originate from one sample, sequenced in a study of T cell responses to AZD1222 COVID-19 vaccine. TCRdb's copy holds only in-frame clones and misses some; the assay was immunoSEQ multiplex PCR. The sample has around 150,000 clones; roughly 91% are singletons. The sequencing used peripheral blood, collected 28 days after the second AZD1222 dose. The receptors here all came from an adult who received the AZD1222 COVID-19 vaccine.

V is TRBV7-2 and J is TRBJ1-1; D is ambiguous. V lost 0 bases and J 9 bases, leaving 5 bases between the germline ends. This CDR3 region has 11 residues. CDR1 is SGHTA and CDR2 is FQGNSA in the germline V gene. Written as DNA, the CDR3 is TGTGCCAGCAGCTTAGCGGGGAAAGCTTTCTTT. Its protein is CASSLAGKAFF. Looking up the rest from reference TRBV7-2 and TRBJ1-1 gives the full variable domain: GAGVSQSPSNKVTEKGKDVELRCDPISGHTALYWYRQSLGQGLEFLIYFQGNSAPDKSGLPSDRFSAERTGGSVSTLTIQRTQQEDSAVYLCASSLAGKAFFGQGTRLTVV.

The chain carries TRBV2 and TRBJ2-4; D gene ambiguous. The CDR3 runs 13 residues. CDR1 is SNHLY and CDR2 is FYNNEI in the germline V gene. Trimming left V 4 bases short and J 0 bases short, with 4 bases between. The CDR3 here is CASSVIAKNIQYF. Here the CDR3 DNA reads TGTGCCAGCAGTGTGATAGCCAAAAACATTCAGTACTTC.

This chain uses TRBV5-8 with TRBJ2-7; 10 nucleotides agree with TRBD2. V gave up 0 bases and J gave up 4 bases; unmatched junction bases: 4. Germline assignment: CDR1 SGHTS and CDR2 YDEGEE. The CDR3 spans 15 residues. The CDR3 sequence is CASSLAPSGSYEQYF. The CDR3 DNA sequence: TGTGCCAGCAGCTTGGCGCCTAGCGGGAGTTACGAGCAGTACTTC.

The V call is TRBV19, the J call TRBJ1-2; possible D gene TRBD1, 5 bases. Trimming pared 4 bases from V and 2 bases from J, leaving 14 bases between. The CDR3 contains 15 residues. Per the germline V gene, CDR1 is LNHDA and CDR2 is SQIVND (reference sequence). The CDR3 DNA sequence: TGTGCCAGTAGTAGTACATCGACAGCCAACTATGGCTACACCTTC. Translated, it gives CASSSTSTANYGYTF.

This clone showed up just once. The gene calls are TRBV24-1 and TRBJ2-1; 8 bases line up with TRBD2. CDR1 is KGHDR and CDR2 is SFDVKD in the germline V gene. The V gene end was trimmed by 5 bases and the J gene end by 4 bases; junction bases not matched to a gene: 3. This CDR3 has 14 amino acids. CDR3 sequence (DNA): TGTGCCACCAGTGCTCGGGGGGGTTACAATGAGCAGTTCTTC. Amino acids: CATSARGGYNEQFF.

The chain has TRBV27 and TRBJ1-6; maybe TRBD1 (5 bases). Germline loops: CDR1 MNHEY, CDR2 SMNVEV (reference sequence). V was cut by 10 bases and J by 10 bases, with 23 bases left in between. CDR3 length equals 15 residues. The CDR3 region has the DNA TGTGCCACCCAAGCTGGGGGAAAGGGAAGCTCACCCCTCCACTTT. Translation gives CATQAGGKGSSPLHF.

The chain is built from TRBV29-1 and TRBJ1-1, with 7 bases matching TRBD1. The germline CDR1 and CDR2 sequences are SQVTM and ANQGSEA. CDR3 length equals 13 residues. V gave up 6 bases and J gave up 0 bases; unmatched junction bases: 4. CDR3 in amino acids: CSVSGTVNTEAFF. In nucleotides, the CDR3 is TGCAGCGTCTCCGGGACAGTGAACACTGAAGCTTTCTTT.

The chain recombines TRBV7-9 with TRBJ1-2, with D possibly being TRBD1 (5 bases). The CDR3 runs 14 residues. In germline, CDR1 is SEHNR, CDR2 FQNEAQ (reference sequence). V gave up 10 bases and J gave up 4 bases, with 19 bases separating them. CDR3 protein: CATPPWGGGYGYTF. DNA of the CDR3: TGTGCCACTCCCCCCTGGGGGGGTGGCTATGGCTACACCTTC.

This chain connects TRBV6-6 to TRBJ1-2, with D uncertain. Germline V gene data show CDR1 as MNHNY and CDR2 as SVGAGI (reference sequence). Trimming removed 4 bases at V and 0 bases at J, with 12 bases between. The length of the CDR3 is 15 residues. The CDR3 protein is CASSLGGTTNYGYTF. CDR3 DNA sequence: TGTGCCAGCAGTTTGGGCGGAACTACTAACTATGGCTACACCTTC.

J is TRBJ1-1 and V is TRBV5-4; no clear D. With 2 bases removed from V and 4 bases from J, the gap between germline ends came to 12 bases. Germline assignment: CDR1 SGHNT and CDR2 YYREEE (reference sequence). The CDR3 runs 14 residues. Here the CDR3 reads CASSFALSGTEAFF. The CDR3 DNA is TGTGCCAGCAGCTTCGCTCTGTCGGGCACTGAAGCTTTCTTT.

This clone has a single count. The V call is TRBV10-3, the J call TRBJ1-5, with TRBD1 as a possible D gene (6 bases). The V end lost 5 bases, the J end lost 0 bases, and 17 bases lay between the germline ends. CDR1 is ENHRY, CDR2 SYGVKD, per germline. The CDR3 consists of 17 residues. As DNA, the CDR3 is TGTGCCATCAGTAGGACAGCGAATAAACTTAGCAATCAGCCCCAGCATTTT. It yields the protein CAISRTANKLSNQPQHF.

CDR3: CASSLGRTSGNQETQYF. As DNA, the CDR3 is TGTGCCAGCAGCTTAGGCCGGACTAGCGGGAATCAAGAGACCCAGTACTTC. The chain uses TRBV11-2 and TRBJ2-5; the match to TRBD2 covers 12 bases. The V and J ends lost 1 base and 2 bases, in that order; junction bases with no gene match: 5. Per the germline V gene, CDR1 is SGHAT and CDR2 is FQNNGV. The CDR3 is 17 residues long.

The chain links TRBV6-5 to TRBJ2-1, with D perhaps TRBD1 or TRBD2 (5 bases each). Germline CDR1 reads MNHEY; CDR2 reads SVGAGI. This CDR3 contains 12 residues. V was trimmed by 8 bases and J by 14 bases, leaving 19 bases between them. CDR3 DNA: TGTGCCAGCGCCCACGATCTTAGGGACGAGTTCTTC. Protein sequence: CASAHDLRDEFF.

This clone was detected only a few times. The CDR3 DNA reads TGTGCCACCAGTGATTCACGCGCCAGGGACAGGGGAAGATCCGGGGAGCTGTTTTTT. This sequence encodes CATSDSRARDRGRSGELFF. The rearrangement links TRBV24-1 to TRBJ2-2; 10 bases are shared with TRBD1. In germline, CDR1 is KGHDR, CDR2 SFDVKD. The length of the CDR3 is 19 residues. The J segment lost 6 bases and the V segment lost 2 bases, leaving 14 bases of the junction unmatched.

The chain is built from TRBV19 and TRBJ1-5; TRBD1 aligns across 7 bases. With V trimmed by 6 bases and J by 5 bases, 7 bases remained unmatched. The germline CDR1 and CDR2 sequences are LNHDA and SQIVND (reference sequence). The CDR3 is 14 residues long. This chain's CDR3 is CASSRQGMDQPQHF. The CDR3 coding sequence is TGTGCCAGTAGCCGACAGGGAATGGATCAGCCCCAGCATTTT.

CDR3 coding DNA: TGTGCCAGCAGTTACCAGGGAGGGACCAGCACAGATACGCAGTATTTT. This encodes CASSYQGGTSTDTQYF. The chain carries TRBV6-5 and TRBJ2-3; TRBD2 matches at 7 bases. Germline-derived CDR1 and CDR2 are MNHEY and SVGAGI. The CDR3 spans 16 residues. The V and J ends lost 2 bases and 0 bases, in that order; junction bases with no gene match: 5.

This chain connects TRBV5-5 to TRBJ1-2; 9 positions match TRBD1. This CDR3 comprises 15 residues. Germline V gene data show CDR1 as SGHKS and CDR2 as YYEKEE (reference sequence). V trimming: 4 bases; J trimming: 2 bases; junction bases outside the gene matches: 6. The CDR3 is CASSTSGTGNYGYTF. CDR3 sequence (DNA): TGTGCCAGCAGCACATCCGGGACAGGGAACTATGGCTACACCTTC.

V is TRBV28 and J is TRBJ1-2, with D possibly TRBD1 on 5 matching bases. Germline assignment: CDR1 MDHEN and CDR2 SYDVKM. The CDR3 length is 13 residues. The ends were cut back, 10 bases at V and 3 bases at J, with 15 bases in the middle. The CDR3 loop is CATRDGSHYGYTF. CDR3 DNA: TGTGCCACCAGGGACGGAAGCCACTATGGCTACACCTTC.

The chain is built from TRBV24-1 and TRBJ2-1; D is perhaps TRBD1 (5 bases). The CDR3 loop spans 12 amino acids. Per germline, CDR1 KGHDR and CDR2 SFDVKD. The V end was cut by 2 bases, the J end by 14 bases, with 12 bases between. Here the CDR3 DNA reads TGTGCCACCAGTGATTGGGGCCTGAAGAAGTTCTTC. It yields the protein CATSDWGLKKFF.

The V gene is TRBV5-1, the J gene TRBJ1-1; weak D call: TRBD1 (5 bases). Germline-derived CDR1 and CDR2 are SGHRS and YFSETQ. V lost 4 bases and J lost 1, with 17 bases in between. The CDR3 contains 16 residues. The CDR3 region is CASSGDSGRTNTEAFF. The CDR3 bases are TGCGCCAGCAGCGGAGACAGCGGAAGGACGAACACTGAAGCTTTCTTT.

The chain has TRBV5-1 and TRBJ2-4; 11 bases fit TRBD2. The germline gives CDR1 SGHRS, CDR2 YFSETQ. The junction had 6 bases not matched to a gene; V was cut back by 3 bases and J by 10 bases. This CDR3 is built from 14 residues. Written as DNA, the CDR3 is TGCGCCAGCAGCTCTACTAGCGGGAGCAGGATTCAGTACTTC. Translated: CASSSTSGSRIQYF.

Comment on this clone: Additional DNA sequences in this sample encode the identical CDR3. CDR3 protein: CASSQAGGGTEAFF. The CDR3 DNA reads TGTGCCAGCAGCCAAGCAGGGGGCGGCACTGAAGCTTTCTTT. The chain employs TRBV3-1 (or the pseudogene TRBV3-2) and TRBJ1-1; 8 nucleotides align to TRBD1. V shed 1 base, J shed 4 bases, and the junction held 2 bases outside the gene matches. This CDR3 has 14 residues. Germline lookup yields CDR1 LGHDT and CDR2 YNNKEL (reference sequence).

The V gene is TRBV7-6, the J gene TRBJ2-7; 11 bases map to TRBD2. J gave up 1 base and V 5 bases, and 10 bases lay outside the gene matches. Per the germline V gene, CDR1 is SGHVS and CDR2 is FNYEAQ. The CDR3 sequence is 17 residues long. For the CDR3, the DNA is TGTGCCAGCAGCCCGGGGGGGGGACTAGCGGCATCCTACGAGCAGTACTTC. Translation: CASSPGGGLAASYEQYF.

V and J are TRBV18 and TRBJ1-1; D possibly corresponds to TRBD1 (6 bases). Looked up from germline, CDR1 is KGHSH and CDR2 is LQKENI. CDR3 length equals 12 residues. V was clipped by 5 bases and J by 7 bases, with 11 bases between them. Written as DNA, the CDR3 is TGTGCCAGCTCAACCCAAGGGGGTGAAGCTTTCTTT. Translated, it gives CASSTQGGEAFF.